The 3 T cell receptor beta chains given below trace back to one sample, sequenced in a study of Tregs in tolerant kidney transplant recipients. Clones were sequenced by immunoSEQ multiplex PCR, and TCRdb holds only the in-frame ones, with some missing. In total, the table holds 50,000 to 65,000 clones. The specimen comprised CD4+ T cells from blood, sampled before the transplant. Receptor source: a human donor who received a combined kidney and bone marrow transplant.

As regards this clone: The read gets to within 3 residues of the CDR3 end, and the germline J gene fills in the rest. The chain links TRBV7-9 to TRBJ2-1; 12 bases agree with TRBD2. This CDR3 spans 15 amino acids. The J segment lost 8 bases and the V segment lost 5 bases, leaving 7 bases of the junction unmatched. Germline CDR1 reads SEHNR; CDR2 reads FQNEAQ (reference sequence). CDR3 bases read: TGTGCCAGCAGCCCGGGACTAGCGGGTATACATGAG. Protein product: CASSPGLAGIHE. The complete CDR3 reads CASSPGLAGIHEQFF.

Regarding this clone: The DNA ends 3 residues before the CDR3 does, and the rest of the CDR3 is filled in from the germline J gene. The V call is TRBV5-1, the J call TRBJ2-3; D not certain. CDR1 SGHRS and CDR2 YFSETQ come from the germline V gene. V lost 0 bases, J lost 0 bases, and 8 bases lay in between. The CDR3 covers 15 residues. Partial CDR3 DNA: TGCGCCAGCAGCTTGGATTTTCCTAGCACAGATACG. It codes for CASSLDFPSTDT. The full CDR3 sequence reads CASSLDFPSTDTQYF.

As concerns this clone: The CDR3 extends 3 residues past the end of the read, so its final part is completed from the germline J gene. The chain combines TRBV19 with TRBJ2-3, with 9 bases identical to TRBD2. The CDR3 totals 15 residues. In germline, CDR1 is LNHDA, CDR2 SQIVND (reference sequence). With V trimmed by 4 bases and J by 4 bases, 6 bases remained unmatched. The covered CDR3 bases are TGTGCCAGTAGTAGAGGACTAGCGTTGTCAGATACG. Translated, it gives CASSRGLALSDT. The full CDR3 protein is CASSRGLALSDTQYF.